This TCR beta chain was sequenced during a study of beta chain features in type 1 diabetes (dated by TCRdb to the late 2010s). In the study overall: Mean age, gender distribution, total cell number and subset yield did not differ between patients and healthy donors. Across all samples, approximately 100 million sorted cells were examined, and cell number per subset correlated strongly with RNA yield. The study compared the TCRB repertoires of sorted circulating CD4+ T cell subsets in recently diagnosed type 1 diabetes patients with those in matched healthy donors. Regulatory and stem cell-like memory subsets were isolated from only 8 patients and roughly 8 healthy donors, whereas naive and central memory subsets came from all 30 or so donors.

The entire isolated RNA was reverse transcribed using the High Capacity cDNA Reverse Transcription Kit, and thus expressed TCRB transcripts were sequenced. Naive, central memory and regulatory T cell samples underwent deep immunoSEQ sequencing, averaging about 3.5 million total reads per sample. After sorted cells were lysed in RLT buffer, RNA was extracted with DNase-treated RNeasy Micro or Mini kits, with the choice depending on cell number. Each cell subset was processed on its own to prevent cross-contamination, while patient and healthy donor samples were processed together. The immunoSEQ multiplex PCR was used to amplify TCRB sequences from cDNA, yielding 87-bp fragments that span the CDR3 region. Amplicons were sequenced on the Illumina HiSeq platform. Under the source paper's analysis protocol: PCR bias was corrected computationally using synthetic template baselines, and reads within Hamming distance 2 were collapsed, with unmergeable singletons discarded. Reads were aligned against IMGT to assign V, D and J genes, CDR3 length and insertions or deletions at six rearrangement sites. Within each subset, clonotype counts were normalized to sorted cell number, and only after that were true diversity and Gini coefficients computed with the tcR R package. The overlap coefficient, calculated on TCRB nucleotide sequences, was used to quantify repertoire sharing. Not all clones reach the TCRdb copy of this immuneACCESS table, which keeps in-frame sequences only. Checked studies attribute under half of the gap to unresolved V genes and leave the rest unexplained. For V, J and clone size, that table is used; D and trimming come from the DNA. The sample table shows 300,000 to 350,000 clones, and about a tenth are seen once. Approximately 1% of the sample comes from the top ten.

Each donor gave one peripheral blood draw, averaging around 0.11 L, which was collected into heparinised tubes. A BD FACSAria II was used to sort naive, central memory, regulatory and stem cell-like memory CD4+ T cells with a panel that included CD45RO, CCR7, CD25, CD127, CD95 and CD27. Every sorted population had a purity above 95%. PBMCs were separated immediately by Lymphoprep density gradient centrifugation and were stained directly, without being cultured. To minimize batch effects, samples were stained and sorted in pairs, one healthy donor with one patient per experiment. What the work shows at the level of the full study, not this receptor alone: Shorter templates might have been favored by PCR, but patient and control samples were amplified and corrected together, so both groups would have been affected equally by any skew. Type 1 diabetes patients showed a moderate but significant shortening of TCRB CDR3 length in all four CD4+ subsets. Patients with type 1 diabetes made fewer insertions and deleted more nucleotides at VDJ recombination sites, implying thymic rearrangement abnormalities. The naive, central memory and regulatory TCRB repertoires appeared to resemble one another more closely among patients than among healthy donors. Because small numbers of individuals were included in the HLA sub-analyses, any influence of HLA type on TCRB rearrangement was left unresolved. Sequencing cDNA rather than genomic DNA could over-represent highly expressing activated cells, although activation and CD3 levels did not differ between groups.

The table lists this clone with a few counts. What antigen it recognizes has not been identified. Base-call qualities are not available, and no considerably larger clone is one nucleotide away. The CDR3 spans 12 residues, from the cysteine through the phenylalanine. Just the 36-base CDR3 DNA is kept, in frame starting at base 1. The germline V gene encodes CDR1 LNHNV and CDR2 YYDKDF (reference sequence). V loses 5 bases of germline sequence and J loses 6 bases, and the interval between the two ends is 7 bases. The V and J genes are TRBV15 and TRBJ1-4; the D gene assignment is ambiguous. The clonotype was recovered from a young man with type 1 diabetes. Material for sequencing was central memory CD4+ T cells from blood. The DNA sequence follows: TGTGCCACCAGCGTTGAGGATGAAAAACTGTTTTTT. It specifies CATSVEDEKLFF.